These 30 T cell receptor beta chains were all obtained from the same sample, sequenced in a study of T cells in Graves' hyperthyroidism and ophthalmopathy. Amplification yielded TCR beta CDR3 regions, with RNA transcripts as the source. The HTBI primer set served for first-round RT-PCR of the TCR CDR3. Via MiXCR, TCRdb re-called the multiplex PCR reads, giving one row per CDR3 protein. The table has about 640,000 distinct CDR3 sequences, roughly 20% seen once. Sample: blood. These receptors all stem from a man aged 30-40 years with Graves' ophthalmopathy.

This clonotype was counted at least ten times. This chain uses TRBV20-1 with TRBJ2-2, with 8 nucleotides matching TRBD2. Germline CDR1 DFQATT, CDR2 SNEGSKA (reference sequence). The CDR3 is 15 amino acids. V dropped 6 bases and J dropped 6; count of bases not matched to a gene: 12. The CDR3 sequence: CSAYRPGGGSGELFF. CDR3 nucleotide sequence: TGCAGTGCCTACCGCCCGGGCGGGGGGTCCGGGGAGCTGTTTTTT.

This clonotype was counted ten times or more. The chain uses TRBV28 and TRBJ2-2, with 12 bases matching TRBD1. Germline CDR1 and CDR2: MDHEN and SYDVKM. The V segment lost 4 bases and the J segment 4 bases; nucleotides outside the gene matches: 10. The length of the CDR3 is 18 residues. The CDR3 sequence: CASSSRDRGRVGTGELFF. CDR3 sequence (DNA): TGTGCCAGCAGTTCGCGGGACAGGGGGCGAGTGGGCACCGGGGAGCTGTTTTTT.

This clonotype was observed a few times. This rearrangement joins TRBV6-1 to TRBJ2-7, with TRBD1 matching 8 bases. The V and J ends lost 1 base and 1 base, in that order; junction bases with no gene match: 6. The germline V gene has CDR1 MNHNS and CDR2 SASEGT. The CDR3 is 16 amino acids. The CDR3 spells CASSEGAGQGSYEQYF. CDR3 in DNA: TGTGCCAGCAGTGAAGGGGCCGGACAGGGTTCCTACGAGCAGTACTTC.

The chain combines TRBV2 with TRBJ1-2; TRBD1 matches at 7 bases. CDR3 length: 14 amino acids. V was pared by 6 bases and J by 8 bases, with 12 bases of the junction left unmatched. Germline values: CDR1 SNHLY, CDR2 FYNNEI. In nucleotides, the CDR3 is TGTGCCAGCAGAACTACAGGGGAAGGTGGCGGCTACACCTTC. Translated: CASRTTGEGGGYTF.

The table lists this clonotype with a few counts. The V gene is TRBV6-2 or TRBV6-3, the J gene TRBJ2-1; the match to TRBD2 covers 11 bases. V lost 0 bases to trimming and J lost 4 bases; unmatched junction nucleotides: 5. Germline assignment: CDR1 MNHEY and CDR2 SVGEGT. The CDR3 is 17 residues long. The CDR3 loop reads CASSYSGTSGPYNEQFF. The CDR3 bases are TGTGCCAGCAGTTACTCCGGGACTAGCGGTCCTTACAATGAGCAGTTCTTC.

The sample holds many counts of this clonotype. This chain uses TRBV5-1 with TRBJ2-7; possibly TRBD2 for D (6 bases). Between the trimmed V and J ends, which lost 4 bases and 3 bases, there was a span of 14 bases. The CDR3 is made up of 14 amino acids. Germline lookup yields CDR1 SGHRS and CDR2 YFSETQ. The CDR3 nucleotides are TGCGCCAGCAGCACGACCCCCGGGAGCTACGAGCAGTACTTC. Translation: CASSTTPGSYEQYF. Variable domain in full (rest from reference TRBV5-1 and TRBJ2-7): KAGVTQTPRYLIKTRGQQVTLSCSPISGHRSVSWYQQTPGQGLQFLFEYFSETQRNKGNFPGRFSGRQFSNSRSEMNVSTLELGDSALYLCASSTTPGSYEQYFGPGTRLTVT.

The J gene is TRBJ2-5, the V gene TRBV5-1; 8 bases match TRBD1. J was trimmed by 3 bases and V by 2 bases; bases with no gene match: 6. This CDR3 spans 15 amino acids. The V gene's germline CDR1 is SGHRS and CDR2 YFSETQ. In DNA, the CDR3 is TGCGCCAGCAGCTTCGGGACAGGACCCGAAGAGACCCAGTACTTC. This gives the protein CASSFGTGPEETQYF.

The gene calls are TRBV13 and TRBJ2-2; D gene unclear. The V gene lost 4 bases and the J gene lost 7 bases, with 13 bases spanning the gap. The CDR3 spans 14 residues. Germline lookup yields CDR1 PRHDT and CDR2 FYEKMQ (reference sequence). In DNA, the CDR3 is TGTGCCAGCAGCTCGCGACCCAGAGGCGGGGAGCTGTTTTTT. Translated: CASSSRPRGGELFF.

This chain's CDR3 is CASSLLSGPTNYGYTF. The CDR3 coding sequence is TGCGCCAGCAGCTTGCTGTCCGGGCCGACTAACTATGGCTACACCTTC. The chain combines TRBV5-1 with TRBJ1-2; no clear D. The V and J ends lost 1 base and 0 bases respectively, with 13 bases between them. CDR3 size: 16 residues. Germline V CDR1 and CDR2: SGHRS, YFSETQ.

This clonotype was detected only a few times. CDR3 sequence (DNA): TGCAGCGCAAAAGACTACAATGAGCAGTTCTTC. Its translation is CSAKDYNEQFF. The genes are TRBV29-1 and TRBJ2-1, with no clear D. Between the trimmed V and J ends, which lost 7 bases and 3 bases, there was a span of 7 bases. CDR3 size: 11 residues. Germline values: CDR1 SQVTM, CDR2 ANQGSEA.

This clonotype was found many times. The rearrangement uses TRBV6-2 or TRBV6-3 and TRBJ2-1; the match to TRBD1 covers 9 bases. Germline V gives CDR1 MNHEY, CDR2 SVGEGT. The CDR3 consists of 15 residues. The trim removed 0 bases at V and 7 bases at J, leaving 4 bases unmatched. The chain's CDR3 is CASSYSGTGRNEQFF. For the CDR3, the DNA is TGTGCCAGCAGTTACTCCGGGACAGGGCGGAATGAGCAGTTCTTC.

This clonotype has ten or more counts. The chain has TRBV5-1 and TRBJ2-7, with no clear D. CDR1 SGHRS and CDR2 YFSETQ come from the germline V gene. CDR3 length: 15 amino acids. Trimming left V 0 bases short and J 0 bases short, with 10 bases between. This chain's CDR3 is CASSLEARSSYEQYF. The CDR3 nucleotides read TGCGCCAGCAGCTTGGAGGCACGGAGCTCCTACGAGCAGTACTTC.

This clonotype was detected many times. V usage is TRBV28 and J usage is TRBJ2-7; D perhaps matches TRBD1 (7 bases). There are 16 residues in the CDR3. CDR1 and CDR2 (germline): MDHEN, SYDVKM. V was clipped by 3 bases and J by 6 bases, with 21 bases between them. CDR3 sequence: CASSFYSGGGWTEQYF. The CDR3 DNA follows: TGTGCCAGCAGTTTTTACAGCGGAGGGGGCTGGACCGAGCAGTACTTC.

This clonotype was recorded many times. The chain joins TRBV27 to TRBJ2-1; D may be TRBD2 (5 bases). The V gene lost 1 base and the J gene lost 4 bases, with 11 bases spanning the gap. Germline CDR1 is MNHEY and CDR2 is SMNVEV (reference sequence). The CDR3 spans 15 residues. In DNA form, the CDR3 reads TGTGCCAGCAGTTTATGGACTCCAATATACAATGAGCAGTTCTTC. It yields the protein CASSLWTPIYNEQFF.

This clonotype was seen more than once but under ten times. V usage is TRBV20-1 and J usage is TRBJ2-1; possible D gene TRBD2, 5 bases. The germline V and J ends were trimmed by 1 base and 8 bases, with 6 bases remaining between them. The germline V gene encodes CDR1 DFQATT and CDR2 SNEGSKA (reference sequence). CDR3 length: 11 residues. The CDR3 reads CSARVGDEQFF. The DNA for the CDR3 is TGCAGTGCTAGAGTCGGGGATGAGCAGTTCTTC.

This clonotype was counted at least ten times. The gene calls are TRBV3-1 and TRBJ2-1; 8 positions agree with TRBD2. CDR1 and CDR2 (germline): LGHDT, YNNKEL (reference sequence). The CDR3 spans 16 residues. V shed 2 bases and J 3 bases; nucleotides not matched to a gene: 6. The CDR3 protein is CASSQFAGRDYNEQFF. In nucleotides, the CDR3 is TGTGCCAGCAGCCAATTCGCCGGGAGGGACTACAATGAGCAGTTCTTC.

The rearrangement joins TRBV18 to TRBJ2-1, with 8 bases that match TRBD2. From germline, CDR1 is KGHSH and CDR2 LQKENI. Unmatched junction bases numbered 12, after V lost 3 bases and J lost 5 bases. There are 17 residues in the CDR3. This chain's CDR3 is CASSPPSGSNPDNEQFF. CDR3 nucleotides: TGTGCCAGCTCACCTCCTAGCGGGTCTAACCCCGACAATGAGCAGTTCTTC.

The table lists this clonotype with many counts. The gene calls are TRBV3-1 and TRBJ1-5; unclear D gene. The V end lost 9 bases, the J end lost 4 bases, and 10 bases lay between the germline ends. The length of the CDR3 is 12 residues. Germline lookup yields CDR1 LGHDT and CDR2 YNNKEL (reference sequence). Written as DNA, the CDR3 is TGTGCCAGTGGCTTTAAGAATCAGCCCCAGCATTTT. Translated, it gives CASGFKNQPQHF.

The V gene is TRBV5-1, the J gene TRBJ2-7; the D call may be TRBD1 or TRBD2 (6 bases each). Between the trimmed V and J ends, which lost 2 bases and 5 bases, there was a span of 11 bases. CDR3 length equals 13 residues. Germline V gives CDR1 SGHRS, CDR2 YFSETQ. CDR3 sequence: CASSLVGGDEQYF. The DNA for the CDR3 is TGCGCCAGCAGCTTAGTGGGGGGCGACGAGCAGTACTTC. The full variable domain, with the rest looked up from reference TRBV5-1 and TRBJ2-7, is KAGVTQTPRYLIKTRGQQVTLSCSPISGHRSVSWYQQTPGQGLQFLFEYFSETQRNKGNFPGRFSGRQFSNSRSEMNVSTLELGDSALYLCASSLVGGDEQYFGPGTRLTVT.

This clonotype was counted at least ten times. The chain is built from TRBV2 and TRBJ2-2; maybe TRBD1 (6 bases). Germline V gives CDR1 SNHLY, CDR2 FYNNEI. There are 13 residues in the CDR3. V was shortened by 7 bases and J by 5 bases, with 11 bases between the two germline ends. CDR3 sequence reads: CASKQGRTGELFF. For the CDR3, the DNA is TGTGCCAGCAAACAGGGCAGAACCGGGGAGCTGTTTTTT.

This rearrangement joins TRBV29-1 to TRBJ2-1; 12 nucleotides match TRBD2. Germline V gene data show CDR1 as SQVTM and CDR2 as ANQGSEA. This CDR3 is 15 amino acids long. With V trimmed by 4 bases and J by 2 bases, 3 bases remained unmatched. CDR3 amino acids: CSVALAGGPYNEQFF. The CDR3 bases are TGCAGCGTTGCTCTAGCGGGAGGGCCCTACAATGAGCAGTTCTTC.

The rearrangement joins TRBV5-1 to TRBJ2-7, with TRBD2 matching over 7 bases. This CDR3 is 14 amino acids long. V gave up 4 bases and J gave up 3 bases; unmatched junction bases: 7. Germline CDR1 reads SGHRS; CDR2 reads YFSETQ. In DNA, the CDR3 is TGCGCCAGCAGCCCTAGCGGAGGGCGCTACGAGCAGTACTTC. Translated, it gives CASSPSGGRYEQYF.

This clonotype was picked up a small number of times. The V gene is TRBV19, the J gene TRBJ1-1; D not resolved. V was shortened by 10 bases and J by 0 bases, with 12 bases between the two germline ends. Per the germline V gene, CDR1 is LNHDA and CDR2 is SQIVND (reference sequence). This CDR3 spans 13 amino acids. As DNA, the CDR3 is TGTGCCACAGGAGTATCCGTGAACACTGAAGCTTTCTTT. Translated: CATGVSVNTEAFF.

This clonotype was seen at least ten times. The J gene is TRBJ2-7, the V gene TRBV30, with D unclear. This CDR3 has 13 residues. Deletions cut 0 bases from V and 1 base from J, with 7 bases between. Per germline, CDR1 GTSNPN and CDR2 SVGIG (reference sequence). The CDR3, as DNA: TGTGCCTGGAGTGTACGGATTTCCTACGAGCAGTACTTC. Protein sequence: CAWSVRISYEQYF.

The V and J genes are TRBV25-1 and TRBJ2-1, with a weak D call TRBD2 (5 bases). The V gene lost 4 bases and the J gene lost 8 bases, with 9 bases spanning the gap. Germline V gene data show CDR1 as MGHDK and CDR2 as SYGVNS. The CDR3 runs 12 residues. CDR3 coding DNA: TGTGCCAGCAGTGCGAGCGGCGATGAGCAGTTCTTC. Its protein is CASSASGDEQFF.

The CDR3 protein is CASSQGNGLAGVRQFF. In DNA, the CDR3 is TGCGCCAGCAGCCAAGGGAATGGACTAGCGGGAGTAAGGCAGTTCTTC. The rearrangement links TRBV4-3 to TRBJ2-1, with TRBD2 matching 13 bases. This CDR3 contains 16 residues. CDR1 LGHNA and CDR2 YSLEER come from the germline V gene. The V gene end was trimmed by 1 base and the J gene end by 12 bases; junction bases not matched to a gene: 9.

The chain has TRBV19 and TRBJ1-5; tentative D call: TRBD1 (5 bases). The CDR3 totals 14 residues. Germline V gene lookup returns CDR1 LNHDA and CDR2 SQIVND (reference sequence). Trimming took 8 bases from V and 0 from J, leaving 11 bases between them. CDR3 region: CASGQLYSNQPQHF. The DNA of the CDR3 is TGTGCCAGTGGACAACTATATAGCAATCAGCCCCAGCATTTT.

This clonotype was counted a few times. This may arise from a read error, as a much more abundant clone is one base away. This rearrangement joins TRBV9 to TRBJ2-7, with TRBD1 identical over 10 bases. The germline CDR1 and CDR2 sequences are SGDLS and YYNGEE. The ends lost 6 bases at V and 3 bases at J; junction bases unmatched: 6. CDR3 length equals 14 residues. The chain's CDR3 is CASTSGTGDYEQYF. In nucleotides, the CDR3 is TGTGCCAGCACGTCCGGGACAGGGGACTACGAGCAGTACTTC.

The table lists this clonotype with many counts. V and J are TRBV28 and TRBJ2-5, with 9 bases identical to TRBD2. CDR3 length equals 16 residues. The V and J ends lost 4 bases and 4 bases, in that order; junction bases with no gene match: 10. Per germline, CDR1 MDHEN and CDR2 SYDVKM. CDR3 region: CASSSIFSGSGETQYF. For the CDR3, the DNA is TGTGCCAGCAGTTCTATCTTTAGCGGGAGTGGAGAGACCCAGTACTTC. Full variable domain (rest looked up from reference TRBV28 and TRBJ2-5): DVKVTQSSRYLVKRTGEKVFLECVQDMDHENMFWYRQDPGLGLRLIYFSYDVKMKEKGDIPEGYSVSREKKERFSLILESASTNQTSMYLCASSSIFSGSGETQYFGPGTRLLVL.

This clonotype was counted once. CDR3 nucleotides: TGTGCCACCAGCAGTCCGGGCCGCGGTACCTATGGCTACACCTTC. Encoded protein: CATSSPGRGTYGYTF. The chain employs TRBV15 and TRBJ1-2; D is uncertain. This CDR3 contains 15 residues. The V end was cut by 3 bases, the J end by 4 bases, with 15 bases between. The germline V gene has CDR1 LNHNV and CDR2 YYDKDF (reference sequence). The full variable domain, completed using reference TRBV15 and TRBJ1-2, is DAMVIQNPRYQVTQFGKPVTLSCSQTLNHNVMYWYQQKSSQAPKLLFHYYDKDFNNEADTPDNFQSRRPNTSFCFLDIRSPGLGDTAMYLCATSSPGRGTYGYTFGSGTRLTVV.